This record covers a single T cell receptor beta chain. The CDR3 length is 14 residues. In germline, CDR1 is SGDLS, CDR2 YYNGEE. V lost 5 bases to trimming and J lost 1 base; unmatched junction nucleotides: 1. The data were taken from a study of blood T cell repertoires in COVID-19. Some clones are missing from TCRdb's copy, which holds only in-frame ones; the method was immunoSEQ multiplex PCR. The sample yields roughly 200,000 clones, approximately 80% seen once. This sequence was found in a woman aged 40 to 50 with COVID-19, enrolled during active disease. The gene calls are TRBV9 and TRBJ2-2, with 8 bases identical to TRBD1. Source material: peripheral blood. CDR3 sequence: CASSGTGNTGELFF. The CDR3 DNA sequence: TGTGCCAGCAGTGGGACAGGGAACACCGGGGAGCTGTTTTTT.